These 18 T cell receptor gamma chains were all obtained from the same sample, sequenced in a study of Vδ1+ human thymocytes. Study-wide points: Thymic TRG and TRD repertoires appeared highly polyclonal.

The template was reverse-transcribed extracted RNA. CDR3 amplicons came from multiplex PCR with pooled V-gene forward and constant-region reverse primers. TCRdb re-processed the multiplex PCR reads via CATT. The repertoire has tens of thousands of gamma-chain clones, roughly 15% of them found once; the top ten carry under 2.5%. No antigen is known for these receptors. The sequencing input was Vdelta1+ gamma-delta thymocytes from the thymus. Subset denoted: FACS-sorted CD3+ TCRalphabeta- TCRVdelta1+ TCRVdelta2- thymocytes. These receptors all stem from a child less than two years old who had congenital heart surgery.

This clone was detected a few times. It may be a read error: a sequence one base away is much more abundant. Other DNA variants within this sample encode the same CDR3. V is TRGV2 and J is TRGJ1 or TRGJ2. The CDR3 runs 12 residues. After removal of 1 base from V and 5 bases from J, the junction contained 2 bases not matched to a gene. Germline CDR1 reads EGSNGY; CDR2 reads YDSYNSKV. The CDR3 protein is CATWDGNYKKLF. CDR3 DNA sequence: TGTGCCACCTGGGACGGTAATTATAAGAAACTCTTT.

This clone qualifies as medium-sized. The chain uses TRGV4 and TRGJ1 or TRGJ2. From germline, CDR1 is EGSTGY and CDR2 YDSYTSSV. The CDR3 runs 12 residues. V was clipped by 5 bases and J by 1 base; unmatched bases: 2. The CDR3 loop reads CATWVNYYKKLF. The CDR3 region has the DNA TGTGCCACCTGGGTCAATTATTATAAGAAACTCTTT.

V is TRGV3 and J is TRGJ1 or TRGJ2. V shed 0 bases, J shed 5 bases, and the junction held 7 bases outside the gene matches. Germline V gene sequence: CDR1 VTNTFY, CDR2 YDVSTARD (reference sequence). This CDR3 contains 14 residues. The CDR3 bases are TGTGCCACCTGGGACAGGCCGCCCCATTATAAGAAACTCTTT. This gives the protein CATWDRPPHYKKLF.

By its share, this clone is medium-sized (0.01 to 0.1%). The gene calls are TRGV3 and TRGJ1 or TRGJ2. The germline V gene has CDR1 VTNTFY and CDR2 YDVSTARD (reference sequence). The CDR3 has 13 amino acids. Trimming at V came to 0 bases and at J to 4 bases, leaving 3 bases not matched to a gene. CDR3 coding DNA: TGTGCCACCTGGGACAGGCAGTATTATAAGAAACTCTTT. Protein product: CATWDRQYYKKLF.

This clone was counted only a few times. The junction departs from germline at one end; a sequencing error may be responsible. This sequence joins TRGV4 and TRGJP1. Germline V CDR1 and CDR2: EGSTGY, YDSYTSSV. The length of the CDR3 is 12 residues. CDR3 nucleotide sequence: TGTGCCGCCTGGGACCCCGGTTGGTTCAAGATATTT. Protein sequence: CAAWDPGWFKIF.

The chain combines TRGV8 with TRGJ1 or TRGJ2. The CDR3 runs to 12 residues. With 4 bases clipped from V and 5 bases from J, the junction kept 5 bases outside the gene matches. CDR1 is VENAVY and CDR2 is YDSYNSRV in the germline V gene. Written as DNA, the CDR3 is TGTGCCACCTGGGAGTCGGATTATAAGAAACTCTTT. Its protein product is CATWESDYKKLF.

Regarding this clone: Compared with germline, one end of the junction differs, possibly owing to a read error. Within the sample, other DNA sequences also encode this same CDR3. This sequence joins TRGV4 and TRGJ1 or TRGJ2. The germline V gene has CDR1 EGSTGY and CDR2 YDSYTSSV. The CDR3 loop spans 14 amino acids. DNA for the CDR3: TGTGCCACCTGGAATGGGCCCCGTTATTATAAGAAACTCTTT. Residues: CATWNGPRYYKKLF.

Remarks on this clone: The identical CDR3 is also encoded by other nucleotide sequences in the sample. This chain joins TRGV9 and TRGJ1 or TRGJ2. V lost 4 bases, J lost 0 bases, and 3 bases stayed unmatched. Germline-derived CDR1 and CDR2 are GITISATS and ISYDGTV (reference sequence). The CDR3 extends over 13 amino acids. The DNA for the CDR3 is TGTGCCTTGTGGGAACTGAATTATTATAAGAAACTCTTT. This gives the protein CALWELNYYKKLF.

On this clone itself: Compared with germline, one end of the junction differs, possibly owing to a read error. The chain combines TRGV2 with TRGJ1 or TRGJ2. The CDR3 loop spans 10 amino acids. Germline V CDR1 and CDR2: EGSNGY, YDSYNSKV. Written as DNA, the CDR3 is TGTGCCACCTGGAAGTTGGGGAAACTCTTC. Its translation: CATWKLGKLF.

Details on this clone: Germline is not matched at one junction end, which may reflect a read error. The same CDR3 can be traced to other DNA sequences in this sample. The V call is TRGV4, the J call TRGJ1 or TRGJ2. Per germline, CDR1 EGSTGY and CDR2 YDSYTSSV. The CDR3 is made up of 13 amino acids. In DNA form, the CDR3 reads TGTGCCACCTGGAATGGGCCAGGTTATAAGAAACTCTTT. This encodes CATWNGPGYKKLF.

The chain links TRGV9 to TRGJ1 or TRGJ2. In germline, CDR1 is GITISATS, CDR2 ISYDGTV (reference sequence). The junction had 6 bases not matched to a gene; V was cut back by 10 bases and J by 6 bases. This CDR3 contains 10 residues. The CDR3 DNA reads TGTGCCTTTCAAGGTTATAAGAAACTCTTT. This sequence encodes CAFQGYKKLF.

The table lists this clone with a few counts. This sequence may be a read error, since a much larger clone differs from it by one base. Other DNA sequences from this sample encode an identical CDR3 as well. The V call is TRGV9, the J call TRGJ1 or TRGJ2. V lost 2 bases to trimming and J lost 2 bases; unmatched junction nucleotides: 3. The CDR3 is 13 residues long. Germline CDR1 and CDR2: GITISATS and ISYDGTV (reference sequence). The CDR3 here is CALWEGYYYKKLF. CDR3 nucleotides: TGTGCCTTGTGGGAGGGGTATTATTATAAGAAACTCTTT.

This clone occurred a few times. The chain employs TRGV2 and TRGJP2. From germline, CDR1 is EGSNGY and CDR2 YDSYNSKV. V was clipped by 4 bases and J by 12 bases; unmatched bases: 5. The CDR3 sequence is 11 residues long. The CDR3 region has the DNA TGTGCCACCTGGGAAAGGGGGATCAAGACGTTT. This encodes CATWERGIKTF.

This clone was picked up a small number of times. The J gene is TRGJ1 or TRGJ2, the V gene TRGV9. The CDR3 consists of 11 residues. With V trimmed by 12 bases and J by 10 bases, 15 bases remained unmatched. CDR1 is GITISATS and CDR2 is ISYDGTV in the germline V gene (reference sequence). The CDR3 bases are TGTGCCACCTGGGATGGATGGAAGAAACTCTTT. This codes for CATWDGWKKLF.

Only a few counts were recorded for this clone. V usage is TRGV8 and J usage is TRGJP2. From germline, CDR1 is VENAVY and CDR2 YDSYNSRV. V shed 5 bases, J shed 9 bases, and the junction held 3 bases outside the gene matches. CDR3 length: 11 residues. Written as DNA, the CDR3 is TGTGCCACCTGGGTCCATTGGATCAAGACGTTT. This sequence encodes CATWVHWIKTF.

As for this clone: The junction departs from the called germline gene at one end, perhaps through a read error. The chain is built from TRGV8 and TRGJ1 or TRGJ2. The CDR3 extends over 12 amino acids. Germline CDR1 reads VENAVY; CDR2 reads YDSYNSRV. Written as DNA, the CDR3 is TGTACCACCTGGGACTGTGGGTGTGAGAAACTCTTT. Translation: CTTWDCGCEKLF.

The gene calls are TRGV4 and TRGJ1 or TRGJ2. V gave up 6 bases and J gave up 12 bases; unmatched junction bases: 17. This CDR3 comprises 13 residues. In germline, CDR1 is EGSTGY, CDR2 YDSYTSSV. CDR3 DNA: TGTGCCACCTGGAATGAGGCGGGGGCGGGGAAACTCTTT. This gives the protein CATWNEAGAGKLF.

The V gene is TRGV9, the J gene TRGJP. V trimming: 4 bases; J trimming: 9 bases; junction bases outside the gene matches: 9. The length of the CDR3 is 16 residues. The V gene's germline CDR1 is GITISATS and CDR2 ISYDGTV (reference sequence). The CDR3 nucleotides are TGTGCCTTGTGGGACCACCTCCGGTTGGGCAAAAAAATCAAGGTATTT. It is translated as CALWDHLRLGKKIKVF.